Listed below are T cell receptor beta chains from one sample, sequenced in a study of immune evolution from preneoplasia to lung adenocarcinoma. Assay used: immunoSEQ multiplex PCR; TCRdb lists only in-frame clones, some missing. The table shows about 11,000 clones, with over 60% occurring only once. Material for sequencing was FFPE normal lung tissue adjacent to the tumor. These receptor sequences come from a person aged 55 to 75 with lung adenocarcinoma. Some clones in this sample may be carry-over from other donors' samples. CDR3s include the opening cysteine and the closing phenylalanine or tryptophan. The order of the fields is J gene, D gene, V gene, CDR3 protein. D genes are given only for firm matches.

TRBJ1-2 | - | TRBV30 | CAWSGIGRGHTF
TRBJ1-2 | - | TRBV5-5 | CASSLESYGGGYTF
TRBJ2-1 | TRBD2 | TRBV5-6 | CASSLAERGPLSYNEQFF
TRBJ2-2 | - | TRBV7-7 | CASSYTGGNTGELFF
TRBJ2-7 | - | TRBV5-1 | CASSSGTYEQYF
TRBJ2-1 | - | TRBV6-6 | CASSSLQGSYNEQFF
TRBJ2-1 | - | TRBV7-9 | CASSLVPADEQFF
TRBJ2-7 | - | TRBV4-3 | CASSHRGNASAEQYF
TRBJ2-3 | TRBD2 | TRBV5-1 | CASSLGTSGTTDTQYF
TRBJ1-2 | - | TRBV30 | CAWQGSDYGYTF
TRBJ1-3 | - | TRBV28 | CASSLQFSGNTIYF
TRBJ2-4 | TRBD1 | TRBV18 | CASSQTGGGQNIQYF
TRBJ2-6 | - | TRBV30 | CAWSVLGDPLSGANVLTF
TRBJ2-6 | - | TRBV19 | CASTLGTGSGANVLTF
TRBJ2-5 | - | TRBV28 | CATTKGHVGVETQYF
TRBJ1-6 | - | TRBV2 | CASSVDGASNSPLHF
TRBJ2-5 | - | TRBV30 | CAWSVWGKKKETQYF
TRBJ1-2 | TRBD1 | TRBV28 | CASSLGQGGYTF
TRBJ1-3 | - | TRBV6-4 | CASSEVRTSGNTIYF
TRBJ2-3 | - | TRBV19 | CASRPSSTGTQYF
TRBJ1-1 | - | TRBV15 | CATSRGGEAFF
TRBJ2-7 | - | TRBV27 | CASSFSRVDEQYF
TRBJ1-4 | - | TRBV5-1 | CASKRAATNEKLFF
TRBJ2-5 | TRBD1 | TRBV7-2 | CASSSRTGETQYF
TRBJ2-7 | - | TRBV4-3 | CASSQGASTCPYEQYF
TRBJ1-1 | - | TRBV4-1 | CASSLRGGGNTEAFF
TRBJ2-2 | TRBD1 | TRBV5-6 | CASSRDRAPNTGELFF
TRBJ2-6 | TRBD1 | TRBV28 | CASRRPGQAISGANVLTF
TRBJ2-7 | TRBD1 | TRBV6-5 | CAWRQGRLREQYF